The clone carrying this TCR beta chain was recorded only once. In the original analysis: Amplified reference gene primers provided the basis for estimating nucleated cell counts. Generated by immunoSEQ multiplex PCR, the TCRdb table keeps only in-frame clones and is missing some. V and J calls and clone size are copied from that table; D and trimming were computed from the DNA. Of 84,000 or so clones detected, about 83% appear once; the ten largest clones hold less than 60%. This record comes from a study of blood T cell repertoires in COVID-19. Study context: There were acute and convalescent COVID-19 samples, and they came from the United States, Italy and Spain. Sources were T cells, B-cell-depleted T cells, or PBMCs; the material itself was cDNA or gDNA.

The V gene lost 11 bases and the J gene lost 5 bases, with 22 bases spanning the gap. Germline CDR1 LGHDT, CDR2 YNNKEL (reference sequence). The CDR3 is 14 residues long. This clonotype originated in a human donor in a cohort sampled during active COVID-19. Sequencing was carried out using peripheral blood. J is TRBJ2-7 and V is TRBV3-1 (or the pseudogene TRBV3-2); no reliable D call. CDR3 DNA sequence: TGTGCCGGTGTTAGATTTGTCTATCGGGACGAGCAGTACTTC. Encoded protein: CAGVRFVYRDEQYF.